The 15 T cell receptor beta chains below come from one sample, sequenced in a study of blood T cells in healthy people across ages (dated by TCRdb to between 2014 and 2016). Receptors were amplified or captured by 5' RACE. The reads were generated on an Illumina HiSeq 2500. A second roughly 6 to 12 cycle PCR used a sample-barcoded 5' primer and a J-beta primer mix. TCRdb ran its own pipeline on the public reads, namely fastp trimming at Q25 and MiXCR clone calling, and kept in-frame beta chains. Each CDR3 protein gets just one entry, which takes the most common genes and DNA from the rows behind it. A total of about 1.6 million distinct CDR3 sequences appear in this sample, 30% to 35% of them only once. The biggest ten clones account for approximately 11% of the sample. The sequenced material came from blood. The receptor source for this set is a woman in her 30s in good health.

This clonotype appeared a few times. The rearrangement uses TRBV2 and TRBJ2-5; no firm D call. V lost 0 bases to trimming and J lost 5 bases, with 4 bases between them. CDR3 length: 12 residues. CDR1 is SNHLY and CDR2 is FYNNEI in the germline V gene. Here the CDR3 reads CASSEASETQYF. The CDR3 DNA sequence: TGTGCCAGCAGTGAAGCGTCGGAGACCCAGTACTTC.

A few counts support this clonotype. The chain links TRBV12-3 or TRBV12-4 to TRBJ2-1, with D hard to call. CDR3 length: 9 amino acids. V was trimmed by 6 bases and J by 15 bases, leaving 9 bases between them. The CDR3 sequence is CASSPPMFF. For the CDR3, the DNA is TGTGCCAGCAGCCCCCCAATGTTCTTC.

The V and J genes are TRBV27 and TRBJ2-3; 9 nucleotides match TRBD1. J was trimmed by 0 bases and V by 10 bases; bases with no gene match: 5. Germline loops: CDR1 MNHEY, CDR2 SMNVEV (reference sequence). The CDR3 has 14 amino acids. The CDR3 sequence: CATGQGFSTDTQYF. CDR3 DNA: TGTGCCACCGGACAGGGGTTTAGCACAGATACGCAGTATTTT.

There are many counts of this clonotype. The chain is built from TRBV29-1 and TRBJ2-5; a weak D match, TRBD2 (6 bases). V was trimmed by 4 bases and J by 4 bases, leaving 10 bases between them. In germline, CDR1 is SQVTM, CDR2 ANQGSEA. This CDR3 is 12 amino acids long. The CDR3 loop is CSVVTSSETQYF. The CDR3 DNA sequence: TGCAGCGTTGTGACTAGTTCAGAGACCCAGTACTTC.

CDR3 in amino acids: CASSRLRSYEQYF. The CDR3 DNA sequence: TGTGCCAGCAGCCGTCTGCGCTCCTACGAGCAGTACTTC. The rearrangement joins TRBV13 to TRBJ2-7; D gene ambiguous. Per germline, CDR1 PRHDT and CDR2 FYEKMQ (reference sequence). The CDR3 has 13 residues. The germline V and J ends were trimmed by 5 bases and 0 bases, with 8 bases remaining between them.

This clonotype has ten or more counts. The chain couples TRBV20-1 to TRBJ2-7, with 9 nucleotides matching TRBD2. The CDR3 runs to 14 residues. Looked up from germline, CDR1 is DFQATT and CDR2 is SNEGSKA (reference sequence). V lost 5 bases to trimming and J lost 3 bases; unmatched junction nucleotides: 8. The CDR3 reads CSAPGTSRYYEQYF. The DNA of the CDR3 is TGCAGTGCTCCCGGGACTAGCCGCTACTACGAGCAGTACTTC.

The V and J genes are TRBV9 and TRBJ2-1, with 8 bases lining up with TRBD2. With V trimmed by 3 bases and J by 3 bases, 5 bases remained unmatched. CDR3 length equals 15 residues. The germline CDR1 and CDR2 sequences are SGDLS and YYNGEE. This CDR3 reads CASSALRGDYNEQFF. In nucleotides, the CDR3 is TGTGCCAGCAGCGCGTTGCGGGGGGACTACAATGAGCAGTTCTTC.

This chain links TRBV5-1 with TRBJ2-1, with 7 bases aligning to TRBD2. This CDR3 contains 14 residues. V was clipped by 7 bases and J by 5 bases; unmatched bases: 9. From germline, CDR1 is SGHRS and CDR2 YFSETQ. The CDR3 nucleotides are TGCGCCAGCGGCTCGGGGACTACCAACAATGAGCAGTTCTTC. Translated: CASGSGTTNNEQFF.

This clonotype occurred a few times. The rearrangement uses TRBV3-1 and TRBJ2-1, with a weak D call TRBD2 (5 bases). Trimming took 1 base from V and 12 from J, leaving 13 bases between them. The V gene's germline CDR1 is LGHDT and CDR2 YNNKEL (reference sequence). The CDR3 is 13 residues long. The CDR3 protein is CASSQARRFGQFF. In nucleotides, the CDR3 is TGTGCCAGCAGCCAAGCAAGGAGGTTCGGGCAGTTCTTC.

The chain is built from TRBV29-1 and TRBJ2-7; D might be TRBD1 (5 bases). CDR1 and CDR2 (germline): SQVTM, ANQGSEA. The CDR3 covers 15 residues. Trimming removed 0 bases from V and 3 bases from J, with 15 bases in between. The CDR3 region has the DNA TGCAGCGTTGAAGATCCGGCAGGGTCTGTCTACGAGCAGTACTTC. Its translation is CSVEDPAGSVYEQYF.

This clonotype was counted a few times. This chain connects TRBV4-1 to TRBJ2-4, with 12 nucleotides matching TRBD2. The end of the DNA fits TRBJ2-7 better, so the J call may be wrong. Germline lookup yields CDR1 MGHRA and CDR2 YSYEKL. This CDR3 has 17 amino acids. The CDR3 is CASSLRLAGVPSYEQYF. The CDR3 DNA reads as TGCGCCAGCAGCCTCAGACTAGCGGGGGTCCCATCCTACGAGCAGTACTTC.

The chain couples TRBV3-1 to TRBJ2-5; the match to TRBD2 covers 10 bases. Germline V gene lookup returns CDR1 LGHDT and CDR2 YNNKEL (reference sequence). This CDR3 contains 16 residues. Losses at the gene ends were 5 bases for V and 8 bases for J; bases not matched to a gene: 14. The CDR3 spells CASSTPRPSGGGTQYF. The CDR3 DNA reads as TGTGCCAGCAGCACCCCACGGCCTAGCGGGGGTGGAACCCAGTACTTC.

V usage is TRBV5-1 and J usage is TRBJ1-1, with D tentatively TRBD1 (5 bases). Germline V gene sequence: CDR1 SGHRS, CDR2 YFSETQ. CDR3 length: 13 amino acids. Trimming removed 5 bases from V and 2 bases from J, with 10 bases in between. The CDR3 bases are TGCGCCAGCAGAGCACAGGTAAACACTGAAGCTTTCTTT. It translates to CASRAQVNTEAFF.

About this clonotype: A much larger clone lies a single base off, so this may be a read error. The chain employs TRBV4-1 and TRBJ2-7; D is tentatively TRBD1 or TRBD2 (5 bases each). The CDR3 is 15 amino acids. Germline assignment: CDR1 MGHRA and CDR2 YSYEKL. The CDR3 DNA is TGCGCCAGCAGCCAAACGGAGGTAGGGACCTACAAGCAGTACTTC. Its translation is CASSQTEVGTYKQYF.

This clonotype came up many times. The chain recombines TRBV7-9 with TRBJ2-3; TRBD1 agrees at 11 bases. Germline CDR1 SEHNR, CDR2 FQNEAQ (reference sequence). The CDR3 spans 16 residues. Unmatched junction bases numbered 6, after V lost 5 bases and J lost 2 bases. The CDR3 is CASSLGTGGNTDTQYF. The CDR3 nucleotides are TGTGCCAGCAGCCTCGGGACAGGGGGGAACACAGATACGCAGTATTTT. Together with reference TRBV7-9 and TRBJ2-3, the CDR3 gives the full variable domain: DTGVSQNPRHKITKRGQNVTFRCDPISEHNRLYWYRQTLGQGPEFLTYFQNEAQLEKSRLLSDRFSAERPKGSFSTLEIQRTEQGDSAMYLCASSLGTGGNTDTQYFGPGTRLTVL.